The TCR beta chain described here comes from a study of regulatory T cells in long-lasting Graves disease. Time point defined: newly diagnosed GD, antithyroid drugs for less than 3 months. After RNA was extracted from PBMCs, the TCR library was made from it. CDR3 regions were amplified by Arm-PCR using iRepertoire HTBI primers to build TCR beta libraries. Each CDR3 protein is one row after TCRdb ran MiXCR on the multiplex PCR reads. Seen here are hundreds of thousands of distinct CDR3 sequences, 16% observed once, and the top ten hold 25% to 30%. The CDR3 runs to 14 residues. CDR1 is SGHTA, CDR2 FQGNSA, per germline. V gave up 1 base and J gave up 5 bases; unmatched junction bases: 2. This clonotype was seen repeatedly, ten times or more. Its specificity is unknown. General study points: Lower TCR diversity characterized persistent Graves' patients relative to newly diagnosed patients.

These data were likewise used in another study, on T cells in Graves' hyperthyroidism and ophthalmopathy.

The sequence came from a man between 35 and 55 years old with Graves disease. This chain links TRBV7-2 with TRBJ1-1, with 9 positions matching TRBD1. The sample in question was peripheral blood mononuclear cells (PBMCs), obtained at new diagnosis, from a patient treated with antithyroid drugs. The CDR3 nucleotides read TGTGCCAGCAGCTTAGAAGGACAGGGGACTGAAGCTTTCTTT. Residues: CASSLEGQGTEAFF.